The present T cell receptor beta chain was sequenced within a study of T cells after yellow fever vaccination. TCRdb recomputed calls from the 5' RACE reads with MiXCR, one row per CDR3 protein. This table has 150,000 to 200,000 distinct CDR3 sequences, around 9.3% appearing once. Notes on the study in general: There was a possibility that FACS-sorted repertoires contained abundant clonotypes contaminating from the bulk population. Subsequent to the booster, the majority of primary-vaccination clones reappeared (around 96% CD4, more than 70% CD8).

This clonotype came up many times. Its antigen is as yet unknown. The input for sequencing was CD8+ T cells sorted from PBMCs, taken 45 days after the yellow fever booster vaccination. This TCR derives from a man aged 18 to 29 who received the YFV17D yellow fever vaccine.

The CDR3 loop reads CASAAGSSYEQYF. Here the CDR3 DNA reads TGTGCCAGCGCCGCCGGGTCTTCCTACGAGCAGTACTTC. This chain uses TRBV6-1 with TRBJ2-7, with no clear D. CDR3 size: 13 residues. V lost 8 bases, J lost 1 base, and 12 bases lay in between. CDR1 MNHNS and CDR2 SASEGT come from the germline V gene.